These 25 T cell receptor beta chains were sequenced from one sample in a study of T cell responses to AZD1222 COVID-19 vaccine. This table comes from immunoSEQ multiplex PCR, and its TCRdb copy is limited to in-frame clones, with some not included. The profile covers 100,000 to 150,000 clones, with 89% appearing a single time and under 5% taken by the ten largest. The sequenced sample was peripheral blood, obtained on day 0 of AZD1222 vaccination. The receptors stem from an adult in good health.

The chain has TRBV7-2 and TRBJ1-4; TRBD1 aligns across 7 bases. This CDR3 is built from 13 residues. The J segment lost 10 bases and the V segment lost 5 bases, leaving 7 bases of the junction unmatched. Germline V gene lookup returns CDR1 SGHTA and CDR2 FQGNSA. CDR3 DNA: TGTGCCAGCAGCACCCAACCAGGGGGAAAACTGTTTTTT. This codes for CASSTQPGGKLFF. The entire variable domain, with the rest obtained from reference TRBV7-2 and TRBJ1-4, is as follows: GAGVSQSPSNKVTEKGKDVELRCDPISGHTALYWYRQSLGQGLEFLIYFQGNSAPDKSGLPSDRFSAERTGGSVSTLTIQRTQQEDSAVYLCASSTQPGGKLFFGSGTQLSVL.

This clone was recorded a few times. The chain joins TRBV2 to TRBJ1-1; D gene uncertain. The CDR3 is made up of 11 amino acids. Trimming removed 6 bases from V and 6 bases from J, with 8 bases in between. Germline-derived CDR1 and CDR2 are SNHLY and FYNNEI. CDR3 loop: CASRDWAEAFF. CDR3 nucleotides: TGTGCCAGCAGGGATTGGGCTGAAGCTTTCTTT.

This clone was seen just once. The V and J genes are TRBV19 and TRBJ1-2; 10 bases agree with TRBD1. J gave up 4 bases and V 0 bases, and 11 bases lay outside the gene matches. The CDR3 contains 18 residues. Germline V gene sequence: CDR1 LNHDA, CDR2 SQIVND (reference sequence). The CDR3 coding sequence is TGTGCCAGTAGTATAGAATCGACAGGGGGCGGAGGCCTCTATGGCTACACCTTC. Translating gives CASSIESTGGGGLYGYTF.

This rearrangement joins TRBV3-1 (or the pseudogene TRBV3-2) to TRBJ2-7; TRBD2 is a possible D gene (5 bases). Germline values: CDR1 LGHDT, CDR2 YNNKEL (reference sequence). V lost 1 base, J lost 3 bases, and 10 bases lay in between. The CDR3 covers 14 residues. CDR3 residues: CASSQVSGYYEQYF. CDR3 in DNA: TGTGCCAGCAGCCAAGTGTCGGGATACTACGAGCAGTACTTC.

Written as DNA, the CDR3 is TGTGCCAGCTCATCAACAGGGGCTGATAATTCACCCCTCCACTTT. Protein sequence: CASSSTGADNSPLHF. The chain recombines TRBV18 with TRBJ1-6; TRBD1 aligns across 7 bases. CDR1 KGHSH and CDR2 LQKENI come from the germline V gene. Trimming cost V 5 bases and J 5 bases; bases outside gene matches: 6. CDR3 size: 15 residues.

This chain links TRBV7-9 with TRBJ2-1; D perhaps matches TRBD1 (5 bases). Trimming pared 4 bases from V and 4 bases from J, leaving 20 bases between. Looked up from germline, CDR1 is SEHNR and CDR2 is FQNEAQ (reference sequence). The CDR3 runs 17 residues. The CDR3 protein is CASSSPGSMGLYNEQFF. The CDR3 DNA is TGTGCCAGCAGCTCGCCCGGTTCTATGGGGCTTTACAATGAGCAGTTCTTC.

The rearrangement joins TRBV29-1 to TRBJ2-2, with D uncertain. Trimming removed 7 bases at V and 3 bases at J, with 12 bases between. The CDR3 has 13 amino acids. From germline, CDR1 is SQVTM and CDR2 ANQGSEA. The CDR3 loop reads CSAPYWDTGELFF. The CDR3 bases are TGCAGCGCACCGTATTGGGACACCGGGGAGCTGTTTTTT.

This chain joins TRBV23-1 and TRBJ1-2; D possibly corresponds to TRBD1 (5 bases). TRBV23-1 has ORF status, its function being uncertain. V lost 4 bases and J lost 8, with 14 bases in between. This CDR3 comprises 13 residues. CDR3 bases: TGCGCCAGCAGTCGACTTGGGCGGGGCGGCTACACCTTC. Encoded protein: CASSRLGRGGYTF.

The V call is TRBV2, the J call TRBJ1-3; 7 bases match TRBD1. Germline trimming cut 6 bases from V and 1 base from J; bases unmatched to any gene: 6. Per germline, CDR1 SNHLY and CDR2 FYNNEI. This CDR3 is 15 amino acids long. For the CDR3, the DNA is TGTGCCAGCAGACAGGGGACCTTGTCTGGAAACACCATATATTTT. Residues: CASRQGTLSGNTIYF. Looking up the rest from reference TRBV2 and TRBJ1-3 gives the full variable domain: EPEVTQTPSHQVTQMGQEVILRCVPISNHLYFYWYRQILGQKVEFLVSFYNNEISEKSEIFDDQFSVERPDGSNFTLKIRSTKLEDSAMYFCASRQGTLSGNTIYFGEGSWLTVV.

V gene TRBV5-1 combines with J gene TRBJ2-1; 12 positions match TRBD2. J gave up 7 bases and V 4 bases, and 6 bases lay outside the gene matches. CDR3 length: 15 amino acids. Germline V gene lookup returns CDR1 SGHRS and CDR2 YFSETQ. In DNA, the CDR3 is TGCGCCAGCAGCCTAACTAGCGGGAGGAATAATGAGCAGTTCTTC. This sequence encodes CASSLTSGRNNEQFF.

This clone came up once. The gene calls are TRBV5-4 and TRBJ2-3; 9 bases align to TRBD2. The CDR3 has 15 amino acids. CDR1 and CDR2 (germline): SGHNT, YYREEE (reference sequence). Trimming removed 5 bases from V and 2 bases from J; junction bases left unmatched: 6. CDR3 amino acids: CASSLTSGITDTQYF. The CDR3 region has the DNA TGTGCCAGCAGTTTGACTAGCGGTATCACAGATACGCAGTATTTT. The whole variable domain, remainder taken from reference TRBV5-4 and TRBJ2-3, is ETGVTQSPTHLIKTRGQQVTLRCSSQSGHNTVSWYQQALGQGPQFIFQYYREEENGRGNFPPRFSGLQFPNYSSELNVNALELDDSALYLCASSLTSGITDTQYFGPGTRLTVL.

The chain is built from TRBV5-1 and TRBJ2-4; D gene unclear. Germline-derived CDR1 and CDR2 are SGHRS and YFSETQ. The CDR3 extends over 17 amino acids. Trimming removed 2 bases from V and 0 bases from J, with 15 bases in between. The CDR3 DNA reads TGCGCCAGCAGCTTCCAGATAGGGCCCTTAGCCAAAAACATTCAGTACTTC. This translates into CASSFQIGPLAKNIQYF.

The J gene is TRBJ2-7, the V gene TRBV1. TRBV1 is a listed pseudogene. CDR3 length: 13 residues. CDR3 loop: CTSRESLSCEQYF. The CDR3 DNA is TGCACCAGCAGGGAATCCCTTTCTTGCGAGCAGTACTTC.

In DNA form, the CDR3 reads TGCGCCAGCAGCCAAGGAGACAGGGAGAGAAATGAGCAGTTCTTC. Protein sequence: CASSQGDRERNEQFF. The J gene is TRBJ2-1, the V gene TRBV4-1, with 7 bases lining up with TRBD1. Germline assignment: CDR1 MGHRA and CDR2 YSYEKL. The CDR3 has 15 amino acids. The trim removed 1 base at V and 7 bases at J, leaving 7 bases unmatched.

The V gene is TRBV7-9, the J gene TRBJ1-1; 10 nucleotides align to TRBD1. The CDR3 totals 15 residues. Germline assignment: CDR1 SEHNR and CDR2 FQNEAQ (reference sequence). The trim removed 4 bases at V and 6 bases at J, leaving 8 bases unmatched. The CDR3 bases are TGTGCCAGCAGCTACCGGGACAGGGGACGGGCTGAAGCTTTCTTT. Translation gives CASSYRDRGRAEAFF.

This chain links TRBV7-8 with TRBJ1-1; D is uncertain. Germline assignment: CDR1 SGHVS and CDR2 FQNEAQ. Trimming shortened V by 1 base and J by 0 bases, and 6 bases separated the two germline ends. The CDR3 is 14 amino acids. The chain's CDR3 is CASSLEGMNTEAFF. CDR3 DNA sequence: TGTGCCAGCAGCTTAGAAGGAATGAACACTGAAGCTTTCTTT.

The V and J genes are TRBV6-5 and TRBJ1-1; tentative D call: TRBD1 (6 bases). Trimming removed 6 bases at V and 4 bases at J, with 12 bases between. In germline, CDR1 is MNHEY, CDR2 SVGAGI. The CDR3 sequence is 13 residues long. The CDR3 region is CASRTGGRTEAFF. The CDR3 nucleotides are TGTGCCAGCAGAACGGGGGGGCGCACTGAAGCTTTCTTT.

The CDR3 nucleotides read TGTGCCAGCAGTTACTCGACACTCCGGGACACTGAAGCTTTCTTT. Encoded protein: CASSYSTLRDTEAFF. The V and J genes are TRBV6-5 and TRBJ1-1, with D unresolved. CDR1 and CDR2 from the germline V gene are MNHEY and SVGAGI. V was shortened by 0 bases and J by 3 bases, with 11 bases between the two germline ends. The CDR3 totals 15 residues.

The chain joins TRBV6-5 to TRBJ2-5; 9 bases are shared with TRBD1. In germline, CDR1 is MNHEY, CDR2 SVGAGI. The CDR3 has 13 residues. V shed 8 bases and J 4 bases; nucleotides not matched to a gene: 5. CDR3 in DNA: TGTGCCAGCGGGACAGGGTACCCAGAGACCCAGTACTTC. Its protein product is CASGTGYPETQYF.

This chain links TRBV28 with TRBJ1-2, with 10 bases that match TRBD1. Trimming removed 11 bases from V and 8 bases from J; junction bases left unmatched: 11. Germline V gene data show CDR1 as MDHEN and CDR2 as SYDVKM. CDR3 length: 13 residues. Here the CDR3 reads CAGKPGQGSGYTF. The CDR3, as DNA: TGTGCCGGAAAGCCGGGACAGGGGTCCGGCTACACCTTC.

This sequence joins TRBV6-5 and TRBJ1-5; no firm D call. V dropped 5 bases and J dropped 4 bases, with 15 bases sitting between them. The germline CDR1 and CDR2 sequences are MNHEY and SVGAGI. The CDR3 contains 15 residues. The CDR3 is CASSIQLDGNQPQHF. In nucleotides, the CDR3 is TGTGCCAGCAGTATACAATTGGACGGTAATCAGCCCCAGCATTTT.

CDR3 residues: CASSLGGTGTVSTRDTQYF. The DNA for the CDR3 is TGTGCCAGCAGCTTAGGCGGGACAGGGACTGTATCCACGAGAGATACGCAGTATTTT. The chain recombines TRBV13 with TRBJ2-3, with TRBD1 matching over 9 bases. The V gene end was trimmed by 0 bases and the J gene end by 5 bases; junction bases not matched to a gene: 15. The CDR3 contains 19 residues. In germline, CDR1 is PRHDT, CDR2 FYEKMQ (reference sequence).

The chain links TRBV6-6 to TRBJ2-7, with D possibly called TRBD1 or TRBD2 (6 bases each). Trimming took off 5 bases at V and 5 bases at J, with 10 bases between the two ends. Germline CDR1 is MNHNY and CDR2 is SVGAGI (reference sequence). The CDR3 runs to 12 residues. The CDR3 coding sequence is TGTGCCAGCAGTCCGGGGGCAGACGAGCAGTACTTC. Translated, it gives CASSPGADEQYF.

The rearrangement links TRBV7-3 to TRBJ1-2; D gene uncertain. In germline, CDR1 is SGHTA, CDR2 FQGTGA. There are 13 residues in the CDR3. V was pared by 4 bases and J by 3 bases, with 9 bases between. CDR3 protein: CASSSGPHYGYTF. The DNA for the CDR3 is TGTGCCAGCAGCTCCGGACCACACTATGGCTACACCTTC.

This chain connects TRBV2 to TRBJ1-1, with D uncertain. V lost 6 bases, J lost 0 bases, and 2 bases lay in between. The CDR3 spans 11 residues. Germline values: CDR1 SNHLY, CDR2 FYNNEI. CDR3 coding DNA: TGTGCCAGCAGCATGAACACTGAAGCTTTCTTT. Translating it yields CASSMNTEAFF.